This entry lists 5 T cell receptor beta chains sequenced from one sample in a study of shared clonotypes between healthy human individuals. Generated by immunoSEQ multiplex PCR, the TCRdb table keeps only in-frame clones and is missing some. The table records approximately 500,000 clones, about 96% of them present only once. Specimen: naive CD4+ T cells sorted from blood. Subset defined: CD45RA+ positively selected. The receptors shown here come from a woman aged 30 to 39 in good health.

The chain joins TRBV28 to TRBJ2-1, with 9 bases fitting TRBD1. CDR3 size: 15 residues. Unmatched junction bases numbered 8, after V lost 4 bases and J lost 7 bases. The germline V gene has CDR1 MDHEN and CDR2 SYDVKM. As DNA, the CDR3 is TGTGCCAGCAGTTCCGGGACAGGGAGTTGGAATGAGCAGTTCTTC. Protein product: CASSSGTGSWNEQFF.

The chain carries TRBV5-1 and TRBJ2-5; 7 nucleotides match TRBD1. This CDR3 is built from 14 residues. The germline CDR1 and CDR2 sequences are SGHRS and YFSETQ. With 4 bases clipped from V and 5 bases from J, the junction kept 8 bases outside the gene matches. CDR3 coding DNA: TGCGCCAGCAGCCCTGAACAGGGGTCGGAGACCCAGTACTTC. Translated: CASSPEQGSETQYF.

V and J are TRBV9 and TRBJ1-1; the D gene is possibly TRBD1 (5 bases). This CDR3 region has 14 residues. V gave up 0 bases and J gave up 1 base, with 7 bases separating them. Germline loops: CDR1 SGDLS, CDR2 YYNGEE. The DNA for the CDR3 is TGTGCCAGCAGCGTAGGGGGCACGAACACTGAAGCTTTCTTT. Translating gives CASSVGGTNTEAFF.

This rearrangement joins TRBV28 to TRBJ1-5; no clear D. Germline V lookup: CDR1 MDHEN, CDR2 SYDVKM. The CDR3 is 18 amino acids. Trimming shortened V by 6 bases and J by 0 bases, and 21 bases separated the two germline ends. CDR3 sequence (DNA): TGTGCCAGCAGGGACCTCCGAGGCCGACTATATAGCAATCAGCCCCAGCATTTT. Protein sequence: CASRDLRGRLYSNQPQHF.

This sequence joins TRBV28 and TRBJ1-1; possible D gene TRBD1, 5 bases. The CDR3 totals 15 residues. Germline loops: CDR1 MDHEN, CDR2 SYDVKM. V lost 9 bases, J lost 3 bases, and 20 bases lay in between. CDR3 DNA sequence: TGTGCCAGTCCCGGGACGGAAGTGGCGGACACTGAAGCTTTCTTT. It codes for CASPGTEVADTEAFF.